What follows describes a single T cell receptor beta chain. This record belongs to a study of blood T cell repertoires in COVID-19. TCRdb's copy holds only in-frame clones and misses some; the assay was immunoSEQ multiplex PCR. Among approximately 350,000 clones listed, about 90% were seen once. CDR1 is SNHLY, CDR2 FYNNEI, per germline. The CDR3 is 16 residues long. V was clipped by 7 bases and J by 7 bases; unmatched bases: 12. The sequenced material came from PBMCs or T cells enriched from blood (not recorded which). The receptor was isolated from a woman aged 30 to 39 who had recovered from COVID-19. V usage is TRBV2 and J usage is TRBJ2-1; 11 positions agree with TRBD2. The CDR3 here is CASTRGYIAGGNEQFF. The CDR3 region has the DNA TGTGCCAGCACCCGAGGGTACATAGCGGGAGGGAATGAGCAGTTCTTC.